This TCR beta chain was captured by sequencing in a study of molecular identifiers for immune sequencing clone quantification. Regarding the study as a whole: Detecting spiked Jurkat TCR RNA from one cell among 950,000 to 1,000,000 naive cells was reportedly possible.

As previously described, bulk TCR libraries were made using listed TCR primers. TCRdb ran MiXCR on the PCR reads and lists one entry per CDR3 protein. The profile shows approximately 320,000 distinct CDR3 sequences, about a quarter of them singletons. Worth noting for this clonotype: Its antigen is currently unknown.

Isolation of naive CD8 T cells was achieved by sorting on a CD8+CD4-CCR7+CD45RA+ phenotype. The CDR3 runs to 13 residues. Germline assignment: CDR1 DFQATT and CDR2 SNEGSKA (reference sequence). The ends lost 7 bases at V and 7 bases at J; junction bases unmatched: 11. The clonotype was recovered from a human donor in good health. Some libraries in this study had Jurkat cell RNA spiked in. This rearrangement joins TRBV20-1 to TRBJ1-1; 8 bases line up with TRBD1. Sequences were obtained from naive CD8+ T cells from blood, with Jurkat cell RNA spiked in. The subset was: FACS-sorted CD8+CD4-CCR7+CD45RA+ naive T cells. The CDR3 here is CSVTLNRGSEAFF. CDR3 sequence (DNA): TGCAGTGTCACCCTTAACAGGGGGAGTGAAGCTTTCTTT.